Listed below are T cell receptor beta chains from one sample, sequenced in a study of T cells in Graves' hyperthyroidism and ophthalmopathy. TCRdb re-derived calls from the multiplex PCR reads in MiXCR, one entry per CDR3 protein. The sample shows hundreds of thousands of distinct CDR3 sequences, 14% of them seen only once. The sample taken for sequencing was blood. These receptors came from a woman aged 18-35 years with Graves' hyperthyroidism. CDR3s include the opening cysteine and the closing phenylalanine or tryptophan. The order of the fields is D gene, CDR3 length, clone size, V gene, J gene, CDR3 protein, CDR3 DNA. The D gene is left open where the match is weak. Expanded clones are given a class, and other clones once, few, many or no size at all.

>TRBD2|13|few|TRBV7-6|TRBJ2-1
CASSRGTSSEQFF
TGTGCCAGCAGCCGAGGGACTAGCTCTGAGCAGTTCTTC
>TRBD2|16|many|TRBV11-2|TRBJ2-7
CASTVGLAGVDYEQYF
TGTGCCAGCACCGTTGGGCTAGCGGGAGTTGACTACGAGCAGTACTTC
>.|14|many|TRBV3-1|TRBJ2-1
CASSQKGGGGEQFF
TGTGCCAGCAGCCAAAAGGGGGGAGGGGGTGAGCAGTTCTTC
>.|13|many|TRBV6-5|TRBJ1-1
CASSYSRATEAFF
TGTGCCAGCAGTTACTCGAGGGCGACTGAAGCTTTCTTT
>.|12|many|TRBV7-9|TRBJ2-5
CASSLISETQYF
TGTGCCAGCAGCTTAATCTCGGAGACCCAGTACTTC
>TRBD1|15|many|TRBV20-1|TRBJ1-1
CSARHPVDRGTEAFF
TGCAGTGCTAGGCACCCGGTGGACAGGGGGACTGAAGCTTTCTTT
>.|13|many|TRBV2|TRBJ2-7
CASSLSHSYEQYF
TGTGCCAGCAGTTTAAGTCACTCCTACGAGCAGTACTTC
>.|12|few|TRBV20-1|TRBJ1-4
CSATRPEEKLFF
TGCAGTGCTACCAGGCCCGAGGAAAAACTGTTTTTT
>TRBD1|16|.|TRBV14|TRBJ1-4
CASSQVGTDGGEKLFF
TGTGCCAGCAGCCAAGTCGGGACAGATGGAGGGGAAAAACTGTTTTTT
>TRBD2|17|few|TRBV20-1|TRBJ2-3
CSATGLAGGRLTDTQYF
TGCAGTGCGACTGGACTAGCGGGAGGGAGGTTGACAGATACGCAGTATTTT
>.|14|.|TRBV20-1|TRBJ2-1
CSARGGSLHNEQFF
TGCAGTGCTAGGGGAGGTTCCCTCCACAATGAGCAGTTCTTC
>.|12|many|TRBV12-3/TRBV12-4|TRBJ2-1
CASSLDWGEQFF
TGTGCCAGCAGTTTAGATTGGGGGGAGCAGTTCTTC
>TRBD1|13|many|TRBV28|TRBJ1-1
CASSLLGQREAFF
TGTGCCAGCAGTTTGCTGGGACAGAGAGAAGCTTTCTTT
>TRBD2|19|many|TRBV28|TRBJ2-3
CASSLTGVGSSGRPDTQYF
TGTGCCAGCAGTCTTACAGGGGTCGGGTCTAGCGGGAGACCAGATACGCAGTATTTT
>TRBD1|16|.|TRBV24-1|TRBJ1-2
CATSDGGGTADYGYTF
TGTGCCACCAGTGATGGGGGTGGGACAGCGGACTATGGCTACACCTTC
>TRBD2|16|few|TRBV7-9|TRBJ2-1
CASSLARGTSLNEQFF
TGTGCCAGCAGCTTAGCGAGGGGGACTAGCCTCAATGAGCAGTTCTTC
>TRBD1|16|few|TRBV12-3/TRBV12-4|TRBJ2-3
CASSLGGTGGTDTQYF
TGTGCCAGCAGTTTAGGAGGGACAGGGGGCACAGATACGCAGTATTTT
>.|14|many|TRBV2|TRBJ2-7
CASTVRQDTYEQYF
TGTGCCAGCACCGTCCGACAGGATACCTACGAGCAGTACTTC
>.|12|.|TRBV30|TRBJ1-2
CACQRDPYGYTF
TGTGCCTGCCAACGGGACCCCTATGGCTACACCTTC
>.|16|few|TRBV6-5|TRBJ1-2
CASSYSGAGPSYGYTF
TGTGCCAGCAGTTACTCGGGTGCAGGGCCCTCCTATGGCTACACCTTC
>TRBD2|18|.|TRBV12-3/TRBV12-4|TRBJ2-1
CASSLLSLAGAGDNEQFF
TGTGCCAGCAGTTTATTAAGTCTAGCGGGAGCGGGAGACAATGAGCAGTTCTTC
>TRBD2|16|.|TRBV4-1|TRBJ2-7
CASSHWPAGGSYEQYF
TGCGCCAGCAGCCATTGGCCGGCGGGAGGGAGCTACGAGCAGTACTTC
>.|13|many|TRBV29-1|TRBJ1-1
CSVRGRMNTEAFF
TGCAGCGTTCGGGGCCGGATGAACACTGAAGCTTTCTTT
>.|14|few|TRBV6-1|TRBJ1-1
CASSERWANTEAFF
TGTGCCAGCAGTGAGAGATGGGCGAACACTGAAGCTTTCTTT
>.|14|.|TRBV19|TRBJ2-7
CASRYRDAGYEQYF
TGTGCCAGTAGATACCGGGACGCTGGCTACGAGCAGTACTTC
>.|14|many|TRBV2|TRBJ2-7
CASSEATRIYEQYF
TGTGCCAGCAGTGAAGCGACCAGGATCTACGAGCAGTACTTC
>.|16|.|TRBV30|TRBJ2-6
CAFGVGRISGANVLTF
TGTGCCTTTGGGGTGGGACGGATCTCTGGGGCCAACGTCCTGACTTTC
>.|13|.|TRBV6-1|TRBJ1-6
CASGLGPNSPLHF
TGTGCCAGCGGTCTTGGCCCTAATTCACCCCTCCACTTT
>TRBD2|16|many|TRBV5-4|TRBJ2-5
CASSLPGLAGQETQYF
TGTGCCAGCAGCTTGCCCGGTTTAGCGGGGCAAGAGACCCAGTACTTC
>.|14|many|TRBV30|TRBJ1-1
CAWRGDGRNTEAFF
TGTGCCTGGAGGGGCGACGGGAGGAACACTGAAGCTTTCTTT
>TRBD1|15|few|TRBV3-1|TRBJ1-6
CASSRTDRPSSPLHF
TGTGCCAGCAGCCGAACGGACAGGCCTAGTTCACCCCTCCACTTT
>TRBD1|15|many|TRBV18|TRBJ1-1
CASSPPVYRGTEAFF
TGTGCCAGCTCACCACCGGTTTACAGGGGGACTGAAGCTTTCTTT
>TRBD1|14|many|TRBV18|TRBJ1-1
CASSFGQGLTEAFF
TGTGCCAGCTCATTCGGACAGGGACTGACTGAAGCTTTCTTT
>.|13|few|TRBV9|TRBJ2-7
CASSVGIAGEQYF
TGTGCCAGCAGCGTAGGTATAGCAGGCGAGCAGTACTTC
>.|15|many|TRBV28|TRBJ1-1
CASSLFGISATEAFF
TGTGCCAGCAGTTTATTCGGCATCTCCGCCACTGAAGCTTTCTTT
>.|14|many|TRBV11-2|TRBJ2-3
CASSLDQHGDTQYF
TGTGCCAGCAGCTTAGATCAACACGGGGATACGCAGTATTTT
>.|15|.|TRBV12-3/TRBV12-4|TRBJ1-6
CASSLGPGGNSPLHF
TGTGCCAGCAGTTTAGGCCCCGGCGGCAATTCACCCCTCCACTTT
>TRBD2|15|many|TRBV28|TRBJ2-5
CASSGTSGGQETQYF
TGTGCCAGCAGTGGGACTAGCGGAGGCCAAGAGACCCAGTACTTC
>.|15|few|TRBV13|TRBJ1-1
CASSFVLGLGTEAFF
TGTGCCAGCAGCTTCGTCCTGGGCCTTGGCACTGAAGCTTTCTTT
>.|14|many|TRBV20-1|TRBJ2-1
CSATRLVGGNEQFF
TGCAGTGCTACTAGACTAGTCGGTGGTAATGAGCAGTTCTTC
>.|13|few|TRBV3-1|TRBJ2-7
CASSQGGDGEQYF
TGTGCCAGCAGCCAAGGAGGGGACGGCGAGCAGTACTTC
>TRBD1|14|many|TRBV3-1|TRBJ1-2
CASSHRDRADGYTF
TGTGCCAGCAGCCATAGGGACAGGGCGGATGGCTACACCTTC
>.|11|many|TRBV30|TRBJ2-5
CAWSVGETQYF
TGTGCCTGGAGTGTAGGGGAGACCCAGTACTTC
>TRBD1|15|many|TRBV2|TRBJ1-2
CASRPTGQGNYGYTF
TGTGCCAGCAGACCCACGGGACAGGGAAACTATGGCTACACCTTC
>TRBD2|13|many|TRBV20-1|TRBJ2-3
CSAGPTSADTQYF
TGCAGTGCTGGACCTACTAGCGCGGATACGCAGTATTTT